Below, 9 T cell receptor beta chains from the same sample are listed, as sequenced in a study of blood T cell repertoires in COVID-19. Measured with immunoSEQ multiplex PCR; TCRdb has only the in-frame clones, and not every one. The profile shows about 370,000 clones, 75% to 90% of them singletons. The sample comprised PBMCs or T cells enriched from blood (not recorded which). The source of these receptors is a man aged 18 to 30 who had recovered from COVID-19.

The rearrangement uses TRBV2 and TRBJ1-3, with 9 bases that match TRBD1. V gave up 6 bases and J gave up 3 bases; unmatched junction bases: 3. The CDR3 spans 14 residues. Per germline, CDR1 SNHLY and CDR2 FYNNEI. The CDR3 region has the DNA TGTGCCAGCAGCGGGGACAGGGTTGGAAACACCATATATTTT. This encodes CASSGDRVGNTIYF.

The rearrangement joins TRBV29-1 to TRBJ2-1; D gene uncertain. With 0 bases removed from V and 5 bases from J, the gap between germline ends came to 11 bases. Germline CDR1 reads SQVTM; CDR2 reads ANQGSEA. This CDR3 comprises 14 residues. CDR3 amino acids: CSVEDLSEDNEQFF. In nucleotides, the CDR3 is TGCAGCGTTGAAGATTTGAGTGAAGACAATGAGCAGTTCTTC.

The gene calls are TRBV3-1 (or the pseudogene TRBV3-2) and TRBJ2-3; 10 bases align to TRBD2. CDR3 length: 19 residues. Germline V gene data show CDR1 as LGHDT and CDR2 as YNNKEL (reference sequence). V was clipped by 0 bases and J by 2 bases; unmatched bases: 11. The CDR3 region is CASSQDGASGGKDTDTQYF. Here the CDR3 DNA reads TGTGCCAGCAGCCAAGACGGAGCTAGCGGGGGCAAGGACACAGATACGCAGTATTTT.

Turning to this clone: The same CDR3 is also encoded by other DNA sequences in this sample. The chain recombines TRBV9 with TRBJ2-1; D possibly corresponds to TRBD2 (7 bases). The V end was cut by 0 bases, the J end by 0 bases, with 10 bases between. The germline V gene has CDR1 SGDLS and CDR2 YYNGEE. This CDR3 has 16 residues. CDR3 amino acids: CASSVGGGGSYNEQFF. The CDR3 nucleotides are TGTGCCAGCAGCGTAGGAGGGGGGGGCTCCTACAATGAGCAGTTCTTC.

V is TRBV28 and J is TRBJ1-1, with D unclear. Germline assignment: CDR1 MDHEN and CDR2 SYDVKM. V was cut by 2 bases and J by 4 bases, with 8 bases left in between. The CDR3 has 13 residues. The DNA for the CDR3 is TGTGCCAGCAGTTTACCCGCAGGCACTGAAGCTTTCTTT. Protein product: CASSLPAGTEAFF.

The chain links TRBV6-5 to TRBJ1-1; maybe TRBD1 (5 bases). The CDR3 spans 15 residues. Per germline, CDR1 MNHEY and CDR2 SVGAGI. Trimming cost V 0 bases and J 1 base, with 9 bases left between them. CDR3 in DNA: TGTGCCAGCAGTTACTCCCGGACATGGAACACTGAAGCTTTCTTT. This sequence encodes CASSYSRTWNTEAFF.

The chain carries TRBV28 and TRBJ2-7, with D maybe TRBD1 (5 bases). Germline-derived CDR1 and CDR2 are MDHEN and SYDVKM. Trimming took off 6 bases at V and 6 bases at J, with 21 bases between the two ends. The CDR3 runs 15 residues. This CDR3 is CASSIFRAGRREQYF. CDR3 nucleotide sequence: TGTGCCAGCAGCATTTTTCGGGCAGGGCGGCGCGAGCAGTACTTC.

The J gene is TRBJ1-6, the V gene TRBV5-6; D is uncertain. This CDR3 region has 13 residues. CDR1 and CDR2 from the germline V gene are SGHDT and YYEEEE. V lost 0 bases and J lost 10, with 8 bases in between. CDR3 region: CASSLGGGSPLHF. In DNA, the CDR3 is TGTGCCAGCAGCTTGGGAGGTGGGTCACCCCTCCACTTT.

The rearrangement links TRBV19 to TRBJ1-5, with 9 positions matching TRBD1. CDR3 length: 15 residues. The V gene end was trimmed by 6 bases and the J gene end by 6 bases; junction bases not matched to a gene: 9. Germline V gene data show CDR1 as LNHDA and CDR2 as SQIVND (reference sequence). The CDR3: CASSSGQGTLQPQHF. The CDR3, as DNA: TGTGCCAGTAGCTCGGGACAGGGTACCCTTCAGCCCCAGCATTTT.